This T cell receptor (beta chain) was recorded in a study of blood T cell repertoires in COVID-19. The wider study: COVID-19 samples from acute and convalescent phases originated in the United States, Italy and Spain. The cDNA or gDNA used as material had been derived from T cells, B-cell-depleted T cells, or PBMCs.

The CDR3 is 16 amino acids. Germline V gives CDR1 SGHNT, CDR2 YYREEE (reference sequence). J was trimmed by 5 bases and V by 4 bases; bases with no gene match: 13. Original processing notes: Reference gene primers were amplified, and this amplification served to estimate nucleated cell counts. Measured with immunoSEQ multiplex PCR; TCRdb has only the in-frame clones, and not every one. That table supplies the V and J calls and clone size; D and trimming were determined from the DNA. Among 120,000 to 150,000 clones listed, 65% to 85% were seen once. The clonotype originates from a human donor in a cohort sampled during active COVID-19. The sample consisted of peripheral blood. This chain uses TRBV5-4 with TRBJ2-5; 8 bases are shared with TRBD2. CDR3 nucleotide sequence: TGTGCCAGCAGCGGGAGGGTAGCGGGGATCGGGGAGACCCAGTACTTC. Protein: CASSGRVAGIGETQYF.